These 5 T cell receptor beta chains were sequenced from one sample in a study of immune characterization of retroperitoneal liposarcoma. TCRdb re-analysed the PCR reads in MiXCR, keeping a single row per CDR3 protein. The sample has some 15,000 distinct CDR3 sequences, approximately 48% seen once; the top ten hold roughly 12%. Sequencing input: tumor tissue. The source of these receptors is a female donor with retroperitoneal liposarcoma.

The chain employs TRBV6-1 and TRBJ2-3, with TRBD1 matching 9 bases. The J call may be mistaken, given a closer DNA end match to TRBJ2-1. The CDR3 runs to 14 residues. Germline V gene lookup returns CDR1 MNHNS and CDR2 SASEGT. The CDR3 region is CASMSTGGPYEQFF. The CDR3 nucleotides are TGTGCCAGCATGTCGACAGGGGGTCCCTACGAGCAGTTCTTC.

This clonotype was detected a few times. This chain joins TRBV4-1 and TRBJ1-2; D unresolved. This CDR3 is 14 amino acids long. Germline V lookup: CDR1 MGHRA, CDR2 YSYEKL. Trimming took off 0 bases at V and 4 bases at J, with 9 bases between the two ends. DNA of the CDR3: TGCGCCAGCAGCCAAGAACGGAGTCCCTATGGCTACACCTTC. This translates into CASSQERSPYGYTF.

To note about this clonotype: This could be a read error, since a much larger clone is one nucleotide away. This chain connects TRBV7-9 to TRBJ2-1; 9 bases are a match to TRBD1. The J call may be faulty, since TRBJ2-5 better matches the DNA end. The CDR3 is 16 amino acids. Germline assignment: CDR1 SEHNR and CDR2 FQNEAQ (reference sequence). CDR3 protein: CASSLSGTGRQETQYF. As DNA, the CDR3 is TGTGCCAGCAGCTTATCCGGGACAGGGCGCCAAGAGACCCAGTACTTC.

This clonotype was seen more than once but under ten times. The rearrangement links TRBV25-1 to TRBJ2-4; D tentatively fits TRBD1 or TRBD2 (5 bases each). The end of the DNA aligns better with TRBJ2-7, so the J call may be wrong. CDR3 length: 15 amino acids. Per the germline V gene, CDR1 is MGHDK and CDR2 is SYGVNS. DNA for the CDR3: TGTGCCAGCAGTGAGGATGGCAGAGGGGTGCACGAGCAGTACTTC. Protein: CASSEDGRGVHEQYF.

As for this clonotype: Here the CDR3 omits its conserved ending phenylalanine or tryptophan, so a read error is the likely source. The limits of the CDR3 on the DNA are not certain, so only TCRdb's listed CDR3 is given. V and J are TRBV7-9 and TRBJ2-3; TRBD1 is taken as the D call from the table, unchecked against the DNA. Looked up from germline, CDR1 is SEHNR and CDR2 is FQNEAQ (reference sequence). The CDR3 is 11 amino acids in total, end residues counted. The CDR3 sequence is CASSLRQGDWL.